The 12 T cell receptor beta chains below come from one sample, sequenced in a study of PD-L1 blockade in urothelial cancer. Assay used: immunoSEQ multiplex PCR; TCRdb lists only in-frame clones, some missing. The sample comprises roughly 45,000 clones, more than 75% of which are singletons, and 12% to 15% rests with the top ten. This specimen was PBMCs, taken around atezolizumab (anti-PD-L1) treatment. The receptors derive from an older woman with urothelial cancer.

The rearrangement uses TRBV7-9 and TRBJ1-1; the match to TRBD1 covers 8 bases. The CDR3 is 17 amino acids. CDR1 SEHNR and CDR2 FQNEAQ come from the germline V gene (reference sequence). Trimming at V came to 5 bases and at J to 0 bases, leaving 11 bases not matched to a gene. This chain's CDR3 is CASSGRRGTGLNTEAFF. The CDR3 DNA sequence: TGTGCCAGCAGCGGACGTCGGGGGACAGGATTGAACACTGAAGCTTTCTTT.

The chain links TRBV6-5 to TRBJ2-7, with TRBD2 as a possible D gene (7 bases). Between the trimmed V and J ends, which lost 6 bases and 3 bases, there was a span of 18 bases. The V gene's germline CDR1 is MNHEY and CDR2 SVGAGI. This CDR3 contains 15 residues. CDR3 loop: CASSTPGGGDYEQYF. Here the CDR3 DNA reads TGTGCCAGCAGCACCCCTGGAGGGGGGGACTACGAGCAGTACTTC.

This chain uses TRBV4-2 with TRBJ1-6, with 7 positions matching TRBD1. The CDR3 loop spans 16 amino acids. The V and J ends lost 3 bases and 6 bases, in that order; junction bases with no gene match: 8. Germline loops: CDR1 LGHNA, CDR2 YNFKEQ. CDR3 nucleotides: TGTGCCAGCAGCCATGGACAGGTTGTTTTTAATTCACCCCTCCACTTT. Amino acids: CASSHGQVVFNSPLHF.

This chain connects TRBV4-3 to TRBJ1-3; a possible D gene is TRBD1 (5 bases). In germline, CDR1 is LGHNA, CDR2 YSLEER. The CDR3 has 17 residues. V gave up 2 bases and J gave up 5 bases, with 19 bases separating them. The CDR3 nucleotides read TGCGCCAGCAGCCAATCACCGCCGGGGGGGATACGAAACACCATATATTTT. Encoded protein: CASSQSPPGGIRNTIYF.

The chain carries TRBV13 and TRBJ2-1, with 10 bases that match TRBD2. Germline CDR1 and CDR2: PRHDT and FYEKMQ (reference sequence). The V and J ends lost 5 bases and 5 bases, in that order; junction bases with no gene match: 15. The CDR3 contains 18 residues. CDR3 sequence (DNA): TGTGCCAGCAGCCATGGGGGGCTAGCGGGAGCCCTTGACAATGAGCAGTTCTTC. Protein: CASSHGGLAGALDNEQFF. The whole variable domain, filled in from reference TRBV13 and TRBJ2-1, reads AAGVIQSPRHLIKEKRETATLKCYPIPRHDTVYWYQQGPGQDPQFLISFYEKMQSDKGSIPDRFSAQQFSDYHSELNMSSLELGDSALYFCASSHGGLAGALDNEQFFGPGTRLTVL.

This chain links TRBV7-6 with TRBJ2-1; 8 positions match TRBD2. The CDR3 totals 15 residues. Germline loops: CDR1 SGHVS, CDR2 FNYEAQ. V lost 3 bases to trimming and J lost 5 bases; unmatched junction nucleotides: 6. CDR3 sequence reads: CASSFSLAENNEQFF. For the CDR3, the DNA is TGTGCCAGCAGCTTTTCACTAGCGGAGAACAATGAGCAGTTCTTC. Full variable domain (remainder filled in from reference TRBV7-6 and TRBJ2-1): GAGVSQSPRYKVTKRGQDVALRCDPISGHVSLYWYRQALGQGPEFLTYFNYEAQQDKSGLPNDRFSAERPEGSISTLTIQRTEQRDSAMYRCASSFSLAENNEQFFGPGTRLTVL.

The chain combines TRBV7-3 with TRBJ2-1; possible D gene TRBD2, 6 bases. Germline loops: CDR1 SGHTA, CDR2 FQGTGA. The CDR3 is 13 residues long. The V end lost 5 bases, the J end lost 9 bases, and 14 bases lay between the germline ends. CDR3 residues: CASSPVRRGEQFF. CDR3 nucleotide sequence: TGTGCCAGCAGCCCCGTCAGGCGGGGTGAGCAGTTCTTC.

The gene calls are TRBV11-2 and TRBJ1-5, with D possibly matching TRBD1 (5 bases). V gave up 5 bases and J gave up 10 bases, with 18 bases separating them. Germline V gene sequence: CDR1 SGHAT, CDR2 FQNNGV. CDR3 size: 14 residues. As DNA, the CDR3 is TGTGCCAGCAGCACTATCGGGCAGGGCGAACCCCAGCATTTT. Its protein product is CASSTIGQGEPQHF.

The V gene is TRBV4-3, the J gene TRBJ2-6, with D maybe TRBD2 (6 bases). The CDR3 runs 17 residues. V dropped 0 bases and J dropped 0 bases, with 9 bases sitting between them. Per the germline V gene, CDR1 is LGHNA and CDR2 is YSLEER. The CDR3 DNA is TGCGCCAGCAGCCAAGAAGCGGAGGGCTCTGGGGCCAACGTCCTGACTTTC. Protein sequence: CASSQEAEGSGANVLTF.

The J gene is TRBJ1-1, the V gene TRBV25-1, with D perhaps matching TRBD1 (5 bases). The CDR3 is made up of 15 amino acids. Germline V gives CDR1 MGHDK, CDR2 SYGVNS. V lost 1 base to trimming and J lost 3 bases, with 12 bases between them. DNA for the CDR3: TGTGCCAGCAGTGAATGGTCTGGGGCGGACACTGAAGCTTTCTTT. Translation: CASSEWSGADTEAFF.

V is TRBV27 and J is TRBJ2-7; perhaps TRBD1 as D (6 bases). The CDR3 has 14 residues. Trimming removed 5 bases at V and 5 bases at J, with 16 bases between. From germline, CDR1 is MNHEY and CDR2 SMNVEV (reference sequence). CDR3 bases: TGTGCCAGCAGTCCCCAGGGGTACCTCCACGAGCAGTACTTC. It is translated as CASSPQGYLHEQYF.

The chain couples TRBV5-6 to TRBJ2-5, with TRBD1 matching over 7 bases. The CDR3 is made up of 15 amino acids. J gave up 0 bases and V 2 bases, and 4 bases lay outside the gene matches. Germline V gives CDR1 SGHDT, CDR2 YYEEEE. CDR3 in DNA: TGTGCCAGCAGCTTTCCTGGGACAGACCAAGAGACCCAGTACTTC. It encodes CASSFPGTDQETQYF.